The present entry profiles one T cell receptor (beta chain) with its context. Antigen: not known. The sample is drawn from a study of CD8 T cells in Susac syndrome. General study points: A relatively small number of individuals underwent TCR sequencing and HLA analysis.

An amount of RNA that ranged from roughly 0.5 to 1 ug was reverse transcribed with random hexamers. Amplification of TCR beta CDR3 across 54 Vbeta and 13 Jbeta was performed with immunoSEQ multiplex PCR. MiXCR was run by TCRdb on the immunoSEQ multiplex PCR reads, yielding one entry per CDR3 protein. This sample carries around 190,000 distinct CDR3 sequences, 85% to 95% of them seen once, and the ten largest clones take about 0.15%. High-throughput TCR beta sequencing covered peripheral CD8+ and CD4+ T cells. TEMRA cells were enriched by FACS, and CD4+ and CD8+ T cells were negatively isolated. Per the germline V gene, CDR1 is SQVTM and CDR2 is ANQGSEA. V lost 5 bases and J lost 5, with 4 bases in between. The CDR3 contains 10 residues.

Specimen: CD8+ T cells from PBMCs. The source of this sequence is a human donor with multiple sclerosis. The J gene is TRBJ2-1, the V gene TRBV29-1; unclear D gene. The CDR3 sequence is CSVPDNEQFF. The CDR3 nucleotides are TGCAGCGTTCCGGACAATGAGCAGTTCTTC.